The entry below describes one T cell receptor beta chain. A template switching step contributed a universal primer site, while unique molecular identifiers were present in the cDNA. TCRdb re-derived calls from the 5' RACE reads in MiXCR, one entry per CDR3 protein. The sample has 400,000 to 550,000 distinct CDR3 sequences, roughly a fifth seen once. The data belong to a study of identical twins. V trimming: 5 bases; J trimming: 2 bases; junction bases outside the gene matches: 7. The CDR3 is 16 residues long. In germline, CDR1 is SQVTM, CDR2 ANQGSEA. These same data were also listed under a study on T cells expressing NK-cell markers. Per that paper: Among the experiments, several used an anti-gamma-delta TCR antibody to restrict sorting to alpha-beta TCR T cells. The leading position in the CD3+CD56-NKG2C+ fraction of a handful of donors also went to these clonotypes.

The sample was CD4+ T cells sorted from blood. The clonotype was recovered from a woman between 18 and 29 years old in good health. The J gene is TRBJ2-5, the V gene TRBV29-1; 14 nucleotides line up with TRBD2. The CDR3 DNA follows: TGCAGCGTTACGGGACTAGCGGGAGAAATTCAAGAGACCCAGTACTTC. Translated, it gives CSVTGLAGEIQETQYF.